The 10 T cell receptor beta chains below all came from one sample that was sequenced in a study of blood T cell repertoires in COVID-19. Here immunoSEQ multiplex PCR was the method, and the copy in TCRdb shows in-frame clones only, minus some. The sample lists about 53,000 clones; approximately 90% were seen once. The sample taken for sequencing was peripheral blood. All receptors derive from a man aged 50-60 years with acute or convalescent COVID-19.

The V call is TRBV6-5, the J call TRBJ2-2; D unclear. With 0 bases removed from V and 5 bases from J, the gap between germline ends came to 10 bases. The CDR3 sequence is 15 residues long. Germline loops: CDR1 MNHEY, CDR2 SVGAGI. This CDR3 reads CASSYSSGNTGELFF. Here the CDR3 DNA reads TGTGCCAGCAGTTACTCGTCGGGTAATACCGGGGAGCTGTTTTTT.

The gene calls are TRBV27 and TRBJ2-7, with a weak D call TRBD1 (6 bases). CDR1 is MNHEY and CDR2 is SMNVEV in the germline V gene (reference sequence). This CDR3 has 13 amino acids. V was trimmed by 8 bases and J by 2 bases, leaving 13 bases between them. As DNA, the CDR3 is TGTGCCAGCGCCGGGACACCTACCTACGAGCAGTACTTC. Protein sequence: CASAGTPTYEQYF.

The chain has TRBV11-1 and TRBJ2-3; 10 nucleotides match TRBD2. Germline V gene data show CDR1 as SGHAT and CDR2 as FQDESV (reference sequence). Trimming removed 4 bases from V and 1 base from J; junction bases left unmatched: 5. The CDR3 loop spans 16 amino acids. In DNA form, the CDR3 reads TGTGCCAGCAGCTCTCGGACTAGCGGAGGCACAGATACGCAGTATTTT. This sequence encodes CASSSRTSGGTDTQYF.

J is TRBJ1-1 and V is TRBV18; a possible D gene is TRBD1 (6 bases). The CDR3 spans 16 residues. The germline gives CDR1 KGHSH, CDR2 LQKENI. The germline V and J ends were trimmed by 5 bases and 1 base, with 17 bases remaining between them. Here the CDR3 reads CASSSSLQGRNTEAFF. The CDR3 nucleotides read TGTGCCAGCTCATCCTCCCTACAGGGCAGGAACACTGAAGCTTTCTTT.

J is TRBJ1-5 and V is TRBV28, with 7 nucleotides matching TRBD1. The V gene end was trimmed by 8 bases and the J gene end by 7 bases; junction bases not matched to a gene: 11. CDR3 length: 14 residues. CDR1 and CDR2 from the germline V gene are MDHEN and SYDVKM. In DNA form, the CDR3 reads TGTGCCAGCGAGGGGGCGCCCCCCAGGCAGCCCCAGCATTTT. Residues: CASEGAPPRQPQHF.

This clone is judged medium-sized. The CDR3 loop is CASSPPGLATDTQYF. DNA for the CDR3: TGTGCCAGCTCACCCCCGGGACTAGCGACAGATACGCAGTATTTT. The chain uses TRBV18 and TRBJ2-3, with TRBD2 matching over 10 bases. The trim removed 3 bases at V and 3 bases at J, leaving 3 bases unmatched. In germline, CDR1 is KGHSH, CDR2 LQKENI. The CDR3 sequence is 15 residues long.

This clone was seen more than once but under ten times. J is TRBJ2-3 and V is TRBV24-1, with 11 bases fitting TRBD1. Germline V gene lookup returns CDR1 KGHDR and CDR2 SFDVKD. The CDR3 covers 15 residues. The ends lost 4 bases at V and 4 bases at J; junction bases unmatched: 3. The CDR3 reads CATSEGQGDADTQYF. In DNA, the CDR3 is TGTGCCACCAGTGAGGGACAGGGGGACGCAGATACGCAGTATTTT.

The chain links TRBV6-5 to TRBJ1-2; D is uncertain. This CDR3 has 11 residues. The germline V gene encodes CDR1 MNHEY and CDR2 SVGAGI. V lost 6 bases and J lost 2, with 4 bases in between. The chain's CDR3 is CASRQNYGYTF. CDR3 nucleotide sequence: TGTGCCAGCAGGCAGAACTATGGCTACACCTTC.

This clone occurred once. The chain combines TRBV6-6 with TRBJ2-7; TRBD2 agrees at 7 bases. This CDR3 spans 15 amino acids. V shed 5 bases and J 5 bases; nucleotides not matched to a gene: 12. Per the germline V gene, CDR1 is MNHNY and CDR2 is SVGAGI (reference sequence). The CDR3 DNA sequence: TGTGCCAGCAGTCCGGCGGGAGCTCTCGGTAACGAGCAGTACTTC. Residues: CASSPAGALGNEQYF.

The rearrangement joins TRBV12-3 or TRBV12-4 to TRBJ2-5, with D uncertain. The CDR3 consists of 12 residues. The V and J ends lost 6 bases and 4 bases respectively, with 9 bases between them. The CDR3 reads CASSSTGETQYF. Written as DNA, the CDR3 is TGTGCCAGCAGCTCAACTGGAGAGACCCAGTACTTC.